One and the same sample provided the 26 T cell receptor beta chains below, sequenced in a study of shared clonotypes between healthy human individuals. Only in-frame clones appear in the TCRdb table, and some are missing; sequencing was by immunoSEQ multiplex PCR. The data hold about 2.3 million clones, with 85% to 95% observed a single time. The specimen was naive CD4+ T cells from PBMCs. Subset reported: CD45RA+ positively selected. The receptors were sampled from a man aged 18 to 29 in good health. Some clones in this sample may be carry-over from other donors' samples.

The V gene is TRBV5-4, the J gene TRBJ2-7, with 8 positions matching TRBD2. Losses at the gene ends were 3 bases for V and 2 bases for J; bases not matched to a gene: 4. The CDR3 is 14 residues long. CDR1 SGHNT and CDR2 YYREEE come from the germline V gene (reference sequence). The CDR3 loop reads CASSSLAGPYEQYF. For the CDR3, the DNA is TGTGCCAGCAGCTCATTAGCGGGGCCCTACGAGCAGTACTTC.

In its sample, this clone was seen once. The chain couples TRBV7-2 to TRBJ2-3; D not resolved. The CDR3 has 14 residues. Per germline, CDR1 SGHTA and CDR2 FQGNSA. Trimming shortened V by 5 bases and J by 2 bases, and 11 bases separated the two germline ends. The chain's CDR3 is CASSPGSLTDTQYF. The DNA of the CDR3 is TGTGCCAGCAGCCCCGGGTCTCTCACAGATACGCAGTATTTT.

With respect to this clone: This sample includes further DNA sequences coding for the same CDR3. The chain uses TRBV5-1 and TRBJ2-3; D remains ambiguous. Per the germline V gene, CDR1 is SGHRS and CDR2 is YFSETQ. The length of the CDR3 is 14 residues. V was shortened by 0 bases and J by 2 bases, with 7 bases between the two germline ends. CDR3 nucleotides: TGCGCCAGCAGCTTGGGGGGAATCACAGATACGCAGTATTTT. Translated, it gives CASSLGGITDTQYF. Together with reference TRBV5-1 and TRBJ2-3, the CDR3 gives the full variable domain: KAGVTQTPRYLIKTRGQQVTLSCSPISGHRSVSWYQQTPGQGLQFLFEYFSETQRNKGNFPGRFSGRQFSNSRSEMNVSTLELGDSALYLCASSLGGITDTQYFGPGTRLTVL.

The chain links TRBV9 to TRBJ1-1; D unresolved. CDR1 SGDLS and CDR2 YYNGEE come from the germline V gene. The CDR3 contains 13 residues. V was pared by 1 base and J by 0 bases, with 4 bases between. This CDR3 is CASSVLVNTEAFF. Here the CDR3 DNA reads TGTGCCAGCAGCGTACTAGTGAACACTGAAGCTTTCTTT.

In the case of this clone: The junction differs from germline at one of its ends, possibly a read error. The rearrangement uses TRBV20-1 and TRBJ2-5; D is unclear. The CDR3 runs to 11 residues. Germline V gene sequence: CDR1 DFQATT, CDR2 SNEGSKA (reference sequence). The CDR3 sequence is CSASRREAQYF. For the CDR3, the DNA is TGCAGTGCTAGCCGCCGAGAGGCCCAGTACTTC.

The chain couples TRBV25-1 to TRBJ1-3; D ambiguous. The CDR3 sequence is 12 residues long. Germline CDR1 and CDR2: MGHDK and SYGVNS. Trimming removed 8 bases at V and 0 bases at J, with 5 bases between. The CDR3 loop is CASSVSGNTIYF. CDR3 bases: TGTGCCAGCTCGGTCTCTGGAAACACCATATATTTT. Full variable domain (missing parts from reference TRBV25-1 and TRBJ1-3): EADIYQTPRYLVIGTGKKITLECSQTMGHDKMYWYQQDPGMELHLIHYSYGVNSTEKGDLSSESTVSRIRTEHFPLTLESARPSHTSQYLCASSVSGNTIYFGEGSWLTVV.

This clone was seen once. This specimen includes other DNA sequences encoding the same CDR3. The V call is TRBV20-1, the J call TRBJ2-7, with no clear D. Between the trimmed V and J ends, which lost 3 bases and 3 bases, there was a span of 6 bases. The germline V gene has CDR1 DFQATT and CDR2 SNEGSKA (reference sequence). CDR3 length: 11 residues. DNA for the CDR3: TGCAGTGCTAGGAGCCTCTACGAGCAGTACTTC. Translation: CSARSLYEQYF.

This CDR3 reads CASAEGGDRGYSNQPQHF. The CDR3 bases are TGCGCCAGCGCGGAGGGGGGGGACAGGGGTTATAGCAATCAGCCCCAGCATTTT. The chain uses TRBV10-2 and TRBJ1-5; 10 bases fit TRBD1. Per the germline V gene, CDR1 is WSHSY and CDR2 is SAAADI. Losses at the gene ends were 8 bases for V and 0 bases for J; bases not matched to a gene: 13. The CDR3 is 18 amino acids.

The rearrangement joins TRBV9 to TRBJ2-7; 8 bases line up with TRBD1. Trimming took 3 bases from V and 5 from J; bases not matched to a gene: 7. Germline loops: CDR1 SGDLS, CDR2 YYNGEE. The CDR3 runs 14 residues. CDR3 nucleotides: TGTGCCAGCAGCGCATCAGGGGGCCGCGACGAGCAGTACTTC. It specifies CASSASGGRDEQYF.

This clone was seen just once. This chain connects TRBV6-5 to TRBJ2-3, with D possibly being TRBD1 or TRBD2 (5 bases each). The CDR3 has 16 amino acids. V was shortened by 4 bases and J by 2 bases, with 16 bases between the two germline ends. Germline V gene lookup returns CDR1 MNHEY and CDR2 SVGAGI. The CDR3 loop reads CASSSQPGGVTDTQYF. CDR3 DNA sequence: TGTGCCAGCAGTTCCCAACCTGGGGGTGTCACAGATACGCAGTATTTT.

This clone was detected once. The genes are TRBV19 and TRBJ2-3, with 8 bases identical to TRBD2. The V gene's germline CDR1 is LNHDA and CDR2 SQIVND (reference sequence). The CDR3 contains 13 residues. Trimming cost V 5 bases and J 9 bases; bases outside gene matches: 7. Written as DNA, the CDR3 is TGTGCCAGTAGTCCTACGGGGGGGAGGACGCAGTATTTT. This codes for CASSPTGGRTQYF.

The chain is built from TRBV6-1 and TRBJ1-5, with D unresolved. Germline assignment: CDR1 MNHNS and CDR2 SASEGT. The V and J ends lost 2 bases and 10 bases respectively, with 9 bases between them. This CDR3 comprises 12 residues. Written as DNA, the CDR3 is TGTGCCAGCAGTGAATTGTGGGTTCCCCAGCATTTT. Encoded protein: CASSELWVPQHF.

CDR3 sequence: CASSLVPPQPGTEAFF. CDR3 DNA: TGCGCCAGCAGCTTGGTGCCGCCCCAGCCGGGAACTGAAGCTTTCTTT. V is TRBV5-1 and J is TRBJ1-1; unclear D gene. This CDR3 contains 16 residues. The germline V gene has CDR1 SGHRS and CDR2 YFSETQ. Trimming cost V 0 bases and J 5 bases, with 17 bases left between them.

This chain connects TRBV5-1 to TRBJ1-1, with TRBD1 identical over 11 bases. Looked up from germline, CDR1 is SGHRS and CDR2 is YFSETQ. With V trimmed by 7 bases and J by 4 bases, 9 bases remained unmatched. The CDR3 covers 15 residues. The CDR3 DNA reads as TGCGCCAGCGACGAGACCGGGACAGGGGGCACTGAAGCTTTCTTT. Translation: CASDETGTGGTEAFF.

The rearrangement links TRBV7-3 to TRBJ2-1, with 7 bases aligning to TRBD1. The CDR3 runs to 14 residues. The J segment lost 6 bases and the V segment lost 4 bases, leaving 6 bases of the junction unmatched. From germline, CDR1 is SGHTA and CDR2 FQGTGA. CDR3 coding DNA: TGTGCCAGCAGCTCGGGACCAGGGGGCAATGAGCAGTTCTTC. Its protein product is CASSSGPGGNEQFF.

CDR3 DNA: TGTGCCAGCAGTTACTCGAATCCCAGCACAGATACGCAGTATTTT. It codes for CASSYSNPSTDTQYF. This chain uses TRBV6-6 with TRBJ2-3; no definite D call. V lost 0 bases and J 0 bases, leaving 7 bases between the germline ends. The germline gives CDR1 MNHNY, CDR2 SVGAGI (reference sequence). The CDR3 covers 15 residues.

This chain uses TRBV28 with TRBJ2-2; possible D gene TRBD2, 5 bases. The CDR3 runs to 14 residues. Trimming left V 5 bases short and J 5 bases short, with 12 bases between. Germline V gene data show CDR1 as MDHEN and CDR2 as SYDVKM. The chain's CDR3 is CASSGWWRTGELFF. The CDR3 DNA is TGTGCCAGCAGTGGGTGGTGGAGGACCGGGGAGCTGTTTTTT.

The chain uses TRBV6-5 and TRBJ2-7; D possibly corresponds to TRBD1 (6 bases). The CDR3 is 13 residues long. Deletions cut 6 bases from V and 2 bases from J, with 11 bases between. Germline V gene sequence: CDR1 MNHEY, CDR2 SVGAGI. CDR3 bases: TGTGCCAGCAGGACCGGGACACCCTACGAGCAGTACTTC. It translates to CASRTGTPYEQYF.

CDR3 sequence (DNA): TGTGCCAGCCGAGGGGTAGTATCCTACGAGCAGTACTTC. Amino acid sequence: CASRGVVSYEQYF. The chain has TRBV27 and TRBJ2-7; D might be TRBD1 or TRBD2, each matching 5 bases. This CDR3 region has 13 residues. Deletions cut 8 bases from V and 1 base from J, with 12 bases between. Per the germline V gene, CDR1 is MNHEY and CDR2 is SMNVEV (reference sequence).

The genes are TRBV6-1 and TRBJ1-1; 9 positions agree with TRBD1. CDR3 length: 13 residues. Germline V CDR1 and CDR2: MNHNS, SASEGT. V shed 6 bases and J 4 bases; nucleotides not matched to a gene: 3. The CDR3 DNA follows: TGTGCCAGCAGGCTACAGGGGGCCACTGAAGCTTTCTTT. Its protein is CASRLQGATEAFF.

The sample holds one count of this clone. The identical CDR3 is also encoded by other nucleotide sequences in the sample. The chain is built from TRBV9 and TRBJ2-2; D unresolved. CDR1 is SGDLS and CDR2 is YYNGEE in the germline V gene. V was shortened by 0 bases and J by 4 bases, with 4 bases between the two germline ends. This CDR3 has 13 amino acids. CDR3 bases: TGTGCCAGCAGCGTAGCATTCACCGGGGAGCTGTTTTTT. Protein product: CASSVAFTGELFF.

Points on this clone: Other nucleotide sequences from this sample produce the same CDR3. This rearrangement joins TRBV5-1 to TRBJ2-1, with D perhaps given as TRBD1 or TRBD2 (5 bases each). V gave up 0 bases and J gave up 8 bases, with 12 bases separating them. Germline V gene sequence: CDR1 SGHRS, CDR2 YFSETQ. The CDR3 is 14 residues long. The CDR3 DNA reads TGCGCCAGCAGCTTGGTAGGGCAGGGAGATGAGCAGTTCTTC. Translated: CASSLVGQGDEQFF. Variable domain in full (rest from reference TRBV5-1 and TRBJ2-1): KAGVTQTPRYLIKTRGQQVTLSCSPISGHRSVSWYQQTPGQGLQFLFEYFSETQRNKGNFPGRFSGRQFSNSRSEMNVSTLELGDSALYLCASSLVGQGDEQFFGPGTRLTVL.

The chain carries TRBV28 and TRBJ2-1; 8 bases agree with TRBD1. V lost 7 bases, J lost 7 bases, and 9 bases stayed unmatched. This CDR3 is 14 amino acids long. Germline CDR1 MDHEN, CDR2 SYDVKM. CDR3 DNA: TGTGCCAGCATGGAGACAGGGGTGGGAAATGAGCAGTTCTTC. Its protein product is CASMETGVGNEQFF. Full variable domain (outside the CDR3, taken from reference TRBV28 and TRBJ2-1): DVKVTQSSRYLVKRTGEKVFLECVQDMDHENMFWYRQDPGLGLRLIYFSYDVKMKEKGDIPEGYSVSREKKERFSLILESASTNQTSMYLCASMETGVGNEQFFGPGTRLTVL.

The CDR3 DNA is TGCAGTGCTAGTCGCGACTACGAGCAGTACTTC. As protein: CSASRDYEQYF. V gene TRBV20-1 combines with J gene TRBJ2-7; no reliable D call. Trimming cost V 3 bases and J 3 bases, with 6 bases left between them. Looked up from germline, CDR1 is DFQATT and CDR2 is SNEGSKA (reference sequence). CDR3 size: 11 residues.

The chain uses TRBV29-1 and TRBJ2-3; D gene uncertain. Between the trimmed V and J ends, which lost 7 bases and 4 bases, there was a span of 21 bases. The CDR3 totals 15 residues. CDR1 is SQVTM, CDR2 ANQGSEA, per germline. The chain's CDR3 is CSGKPFGLSADTQYF. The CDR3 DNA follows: TGCAGCGGAAAGCCTTTCGGGCTCTCGGCAGATACGCAGTATTTT.

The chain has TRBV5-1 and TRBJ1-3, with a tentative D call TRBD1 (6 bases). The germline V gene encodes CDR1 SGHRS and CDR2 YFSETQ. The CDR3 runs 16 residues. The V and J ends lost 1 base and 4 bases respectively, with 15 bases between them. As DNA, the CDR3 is TGCGCCAGCAGCTTGACAGGGACTTTGGGGGGAAACACCATATATTTT. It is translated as CASSLTGTLGGNTIYF. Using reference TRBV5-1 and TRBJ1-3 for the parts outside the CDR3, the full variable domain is KAGVTQTPRYLIKTRGQQVTLSCSPISGHRSVSWYQQTPGQGLQFLFEYFSETQRNKGNFPGRFSGRQFSNSRSEMNVSTLELGDSALYLCASSLTGTLGGNTIYFGEGSWLTVV.